This passage covers 2 T cell receptor beta chains from one sample sequenced in a study of T cell responses to AZD1222 COVID-19 vaccine. Here immunoSEQ multiplex PCR was the method, and the copy in TCRdb shows in-frame clones only, minus some. Of 170,000 or so clones listed, about 90% are singletons. Sequenced material: peripheral blood, taken 28 days after the second AZD1222 dose. These receptors came from an adult who received the AZD1222 COVID-19 vaccine.

The chain recombines TRBV7-6 with TRBJ2-2; 7 bases are a match to TRBD2. The CDR3 spans 16 residues. V was clipped by 1 base and J by 2 bases; unmatched bases: 4. From germline, CDR1 is SGHVS and CDR2 FNYEAQ. CDR3 amino acids: CASSLGRDYNTGELFF. The CDR3 region has the DNA TGTGCCAGCAGCTTAGGGCGGGACTATAACACCGGGGAGCTGTTTTTT.

This chain uses TRBV7-3 with TRBJ1-1; 9 nucleotides agree with TRBD1. Unmatched junction bases numbered 5, after V lost 5 bases and J lost 1 base. The germline gives CDR1 SGHTA, CDR2 FQGTGA. The CDR3 is 15 amino acids. CDR3 amino acids: CASSAGGQGNTEAFF. The CDR3 DNA follows: TGTGCCAGCAGCGCGGGGGGACAGGGGAACACTGAAGCTTTCTTT.